The 13 T cell receptor beta chains below were found in one sample sequenced in a study of shared clonotypes between healthy human individuals. Sequencing was performed with immunoSEQ multiplex PCR; in TCRdb, only in-frame clones are kept and a portion is missing. The sample holds a few hundred thousand clones, around 86% seen once. The sample was memory CD8+ T cells sorted from blood. Subset described: CD45RO+ cells pooled with CCR7-negative TemRA cells. Receptors were obtained from a young man in good health.

The chain links TRBV15 to TRBJ1-2; D may be TRBD1 (5 bases). V was trimmed by 6 bases and J by 4 bases, leaving 18 bases between them. Germline lookup yields CDR1 LNHNV and CDR2 YYDKDF (reference sequence). The CDR3 has 15 residues. The CDR3 protein is CATSTAEGRFYGYTF. The CDR3, as DNA: TGTGCCACCAGTACCGCAGAGGGACGGTTCTATGGCTACACCTTC. Filled out from reference TRBV15 and TRBJ1-2, the complete variable domain reads DAMVIQNPRYQVTQFGKPVTLSCSQTLNHNVMYWYQQKSSQAPKLLFHYYDKDFNNEADTPDNFQSRRPNTSFCFLDIRSPGLGDTAMYLCATSTAEGRFYGYTFGSGTRLTVV.

This chain links TRBV9 with TRBJ2-2; TRBD1 might be the D (5 bases). Germline V lookup: CDR1 SGDLS, CDR2 YYNGEE. The CDR3 consists of 17 residues. V was pared by 1 base and J by 0 bases, with 13 bases between. The CDR3 DNA is TGTGCCAGCAGCGTACCTTTGGACACCCCGAACACCGGGGAGCTGTTTTTT. Its translation is CASSVPLDTPNTGELFF.

The chain links TRBV27 to TRBJ2-1, with 7 bases aligning to TRBD2. Trimming removed 7 bases from V and 4 bases from J; junction bases left unmatched: 7. The CDR3 is 14 amino acids. Germline CDR1 is MNHEY and CDR2 is SMNVEV (reference sequence). This chain's CDR3 is CASTWGGSYNEQFF. CDR3 DNA: TGTGCCAGCACCTGGGGAGGGTCTTACAATGAGCAGTTCTTC.

The genes are TRBV19 and TRBJ1-5; D unresolved. From germline, CDR1 is LNHDA and CDR2 SQIVND (reference sequence). With 9 bases removed from V and 0 bases from J, the gap between germline ends came to 15 bases. The CDR3 runs to 15 residues. The CDR3 nucleotides read TGTGCCAGCACGTTCGGGGTTTATAGCAATCAGCCCCAGCATTTT. Translating gives CASTFGVYSNQPQHF.

In its sample, this clone was seen once. The chain joins TRBV10-2 to TRBJ2-2; TRBD2 agrees at 15 bases. This CDR3 is built from 16 residues. After removal of 5 bases from V and 5 bases from J, the junction contained 3 bases not matched to a gene. Germline V gene sequence: CDR1 WSHSY, CDR2 SAAADI. CDR3 in amino acids: CASSTGLAGGTGELFF. The CDR3 DNA follows: TGCGCCAGCAGTACCGGACTAGCGGGAGGGACCGGGGAGCTGTTTTTT.

The V and J genes are TRBV7-9 and TRBJ1-2; TRBD1 matches at 8 bases. Germline assignment: CDR1 SEHNR and CDR2 FQNEAQ (reference sequence). The J segment lost 5 bases and the V segment lost 5 bases, leaving 13 bases of the junction unmatched. This CDR3 contains 16 residues. Here the CDR3 reads CASSDRTGPEGYGYTF. The CDR3 DNA reads as TGTGCCAGCAGCGACCGGACAGGGCCCGAGGGTTATGGCTACACCTTC.

This sequence joins TRBV10-2 and TRBJ2-2, with D perhaps assigned TRBD1 or TRBD2 (5 bases each). Germline V gene data show CDR1 as WSHSY and CDR2 as SAAADI. V was clipped by 4 bases and J by 3 bases, with 9 bases between them. The CDR3 extends over 14 amino acids. The CDR3 nucleotides read TGCGCCAGCAGTGGAGGGACGTACACCGGGGAGCTGTTTTTT. Translating gives CASSGGTYTGELFF.

The chain combines TRBV11-2 with TRBJ2-1; D possibly corresponds to TRBD1 (6 bases). V was clipped by 5 bases and J by 9 bases, with 23 bases between them. The length of the CDR3 is 16 residues. Germline V CDR1 and CDR2: SGHAT, FQNNGV. In nucleotides, the CDR3 is TGTGCCAGCAGCCCCCGGACAGCGATGCCCTCGCCTGAGCAGTTCTTC. Its translation is CASSPRTAMPSPEQFF.

A few counts support this clone. The chain employs TRBV6-5 and TRBJ2-2, with TRBD2 matching 7 bases. Germline-derived CDR1 and CDR2 are MNHEY and SVGAGI. The length of the CDR3 is 14 residues. The ends lost 2 bases at V and 8 bases at J; junction bases unmatched: 5. The CDR3 bases are TGTGCCAGCAGTTACGCGGGAGAGTGGGGGGAGCTGTTTTTT. Translating it yields CASSYAGEWGELFF.

The chain uses TRBV5-4 and TRBJ2-5; 7 bases align to TRBD1. With V trimmed by 3 bases and J by 2 bases, 1 base remained unmatched. The CDR3 is 13 residues long. Germline V lookup: CDR1 SGHNT, CDR2 YYREEE (reference sequence). The CDR3 nucleotides are TGTGCCAGCAGCTCGACAGGGCAAGAGACCCAGTACTTC. This gives the protein CASSSTGQETQYF.

The chain joins TRBV4-1 to TRBJ2-5, with TRBD1 matching over 10 bases. V shed 3 bases and J 2 bases; nucleotides not matched to a gene: 3. The CDR3 runs to 15 residues. The germline CDR1 and CDR2 sequences are MGHRA and YSYEKL. The CDR3 loop is CASSQDRGSQETQYF. The CDR3 coding sequence is TGCGCCAGCAGCCAGGACAGGGGGTCACAAGAGACCCAGTACTTC.

V usage is TRBV27 and J usage is TRBJ2-1, with D perhaps matching TRBD1 (5 bases). CDR1 and CDR2 from the germline V gene are MNHEY and SMNVEV (reference sequence). The V end was cut by 2 bases, the J end by 7 bases, with 12 bases between. The CDR3 sequence is 14 residues long. The CDR3 loop reads CASSLQGWSNEQFF. The CDR3 DNA follows: TGTGCCAGCAGTTTACAGGGATGGTCTAATGAGCAGTTCTTC.

This clone was detected many times. The rearrangement links TRBV5-1 to TRBJ2-3; 8 nucleotides match TRBD2. Germline values: CDR1 SGHRS, CDR2 YFSETQ. CDR3 length: 17 residues. Germline trimming cut 4 bases from V and 5 bases from J; bases unmatched to any gene: 15. This CDR3 is CASSTDGPGGVIDTQYF. The CDR3 DNA follows: TGCGCCAGCAGCACCGACGGTCCGGGAGGGGTAATAGATACGCAGTATTTT.